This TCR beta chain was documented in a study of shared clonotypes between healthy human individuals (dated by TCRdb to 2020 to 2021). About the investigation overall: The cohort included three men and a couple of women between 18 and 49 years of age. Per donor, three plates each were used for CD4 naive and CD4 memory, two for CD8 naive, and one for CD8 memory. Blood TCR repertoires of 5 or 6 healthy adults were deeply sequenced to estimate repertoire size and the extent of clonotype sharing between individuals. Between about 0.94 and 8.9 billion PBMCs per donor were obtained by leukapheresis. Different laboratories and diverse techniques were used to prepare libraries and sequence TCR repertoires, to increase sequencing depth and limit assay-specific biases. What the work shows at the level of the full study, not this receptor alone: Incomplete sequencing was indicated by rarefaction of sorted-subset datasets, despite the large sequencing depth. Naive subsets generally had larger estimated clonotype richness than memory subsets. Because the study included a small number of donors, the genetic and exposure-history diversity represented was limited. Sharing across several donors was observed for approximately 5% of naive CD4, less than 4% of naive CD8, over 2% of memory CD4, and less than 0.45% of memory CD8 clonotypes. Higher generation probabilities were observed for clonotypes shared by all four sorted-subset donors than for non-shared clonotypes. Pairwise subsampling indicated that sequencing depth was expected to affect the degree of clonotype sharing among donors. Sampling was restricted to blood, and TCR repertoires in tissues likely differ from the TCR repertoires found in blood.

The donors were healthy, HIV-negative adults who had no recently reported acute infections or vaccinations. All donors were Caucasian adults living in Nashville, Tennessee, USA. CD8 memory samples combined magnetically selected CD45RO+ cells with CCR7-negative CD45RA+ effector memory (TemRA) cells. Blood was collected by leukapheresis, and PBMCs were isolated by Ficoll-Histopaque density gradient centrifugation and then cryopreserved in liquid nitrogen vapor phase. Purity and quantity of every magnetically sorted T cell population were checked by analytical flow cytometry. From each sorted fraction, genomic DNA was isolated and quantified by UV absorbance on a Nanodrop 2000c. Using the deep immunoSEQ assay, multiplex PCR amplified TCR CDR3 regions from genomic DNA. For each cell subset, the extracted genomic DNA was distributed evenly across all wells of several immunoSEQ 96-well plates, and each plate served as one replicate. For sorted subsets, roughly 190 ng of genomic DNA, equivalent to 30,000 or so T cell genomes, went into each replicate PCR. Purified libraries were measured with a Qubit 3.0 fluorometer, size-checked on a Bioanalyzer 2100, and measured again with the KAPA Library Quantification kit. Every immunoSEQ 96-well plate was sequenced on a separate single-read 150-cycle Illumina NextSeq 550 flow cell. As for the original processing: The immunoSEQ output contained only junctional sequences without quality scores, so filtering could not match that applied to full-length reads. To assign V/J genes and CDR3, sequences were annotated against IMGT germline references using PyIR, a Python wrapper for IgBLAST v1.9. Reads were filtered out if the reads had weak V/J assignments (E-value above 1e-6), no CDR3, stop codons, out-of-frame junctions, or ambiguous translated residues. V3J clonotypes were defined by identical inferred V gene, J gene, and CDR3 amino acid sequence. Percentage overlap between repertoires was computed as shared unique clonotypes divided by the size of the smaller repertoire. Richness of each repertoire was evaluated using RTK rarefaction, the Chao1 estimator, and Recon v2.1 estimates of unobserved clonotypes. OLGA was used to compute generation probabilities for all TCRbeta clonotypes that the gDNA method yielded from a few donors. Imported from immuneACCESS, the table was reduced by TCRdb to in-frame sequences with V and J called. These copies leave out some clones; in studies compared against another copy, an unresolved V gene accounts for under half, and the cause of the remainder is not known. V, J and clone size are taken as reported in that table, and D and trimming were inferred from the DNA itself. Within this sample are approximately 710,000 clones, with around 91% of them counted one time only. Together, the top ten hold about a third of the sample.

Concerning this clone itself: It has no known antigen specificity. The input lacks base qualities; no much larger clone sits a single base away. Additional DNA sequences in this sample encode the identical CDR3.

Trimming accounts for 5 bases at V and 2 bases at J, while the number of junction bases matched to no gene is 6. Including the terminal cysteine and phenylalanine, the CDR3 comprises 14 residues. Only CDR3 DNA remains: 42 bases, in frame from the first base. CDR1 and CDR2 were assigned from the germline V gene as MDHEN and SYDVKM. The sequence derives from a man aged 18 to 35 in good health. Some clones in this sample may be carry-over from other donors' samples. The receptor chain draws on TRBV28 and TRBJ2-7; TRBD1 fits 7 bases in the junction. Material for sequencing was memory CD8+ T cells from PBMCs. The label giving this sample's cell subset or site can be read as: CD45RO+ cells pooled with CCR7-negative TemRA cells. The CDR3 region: CASSLRDRAYEQYF. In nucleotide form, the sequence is TGTGCCAGCAGTCTCCGGGACAGAGCCTACGAGCAGTACTTC. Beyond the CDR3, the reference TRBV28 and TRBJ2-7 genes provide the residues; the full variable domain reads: DVKVTQSSRYLVKRTGEKVFLECVQDMDHENMFWYRQDPGLGLRLIYFSYDVKMKEKGDIPEGYSVSREKKERFSLILESASTNQTSMYLCASSLRDRAYEQYFGPGTRLTVT.